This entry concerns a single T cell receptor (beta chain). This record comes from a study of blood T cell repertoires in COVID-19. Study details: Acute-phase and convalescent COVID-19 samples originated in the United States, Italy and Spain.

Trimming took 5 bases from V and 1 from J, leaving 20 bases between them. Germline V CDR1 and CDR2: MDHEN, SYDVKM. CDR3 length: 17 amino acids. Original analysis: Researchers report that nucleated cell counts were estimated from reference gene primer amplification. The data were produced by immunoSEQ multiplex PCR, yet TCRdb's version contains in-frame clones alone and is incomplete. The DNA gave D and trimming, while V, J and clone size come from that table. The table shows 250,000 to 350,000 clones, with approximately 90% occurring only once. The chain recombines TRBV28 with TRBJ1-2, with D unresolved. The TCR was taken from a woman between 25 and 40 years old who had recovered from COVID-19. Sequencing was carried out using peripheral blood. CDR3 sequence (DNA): TGTGCCAGCAGTCATCGTCCGGTTGACACCCTTAACTATGGCTACACCTTC. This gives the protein CASSHRPVDTLNYGYTF.